The 9 T cell receptor beta chains listed next were all sequenced from one sample in a study of identical twins. TCRdb re-called the 5' RACE reads through MiXCR, storing one row per CDR3 protein. The data hold around 650,000 distinct CDR3 sequences, with about 7.1% observed a single time. This sample also belongs to another study, concerning yellow fever vaccine responses in identical twins.

Sequencing input: PBMCs. The source is a woman aged 18-35 years in good health.

This clonotype has only a few counts. In nucleotides, the CDR3 is TGTGCCAGCAGTTTAGAGGGGCCAACAGGGGGCCGCACAGATACGCAGTATTTT. Its translation is CASSLEGPTGGRTDTQYF. V and J are TRBV27 and TRBJ2-3; 9 bases are a match to TRBD1. Unmatched junction bases numbered 10, after V lost 2 bases and J lost 1 base. The CDR3 is 18 residues long. The germline V gene has CDR1 MNHEY and CDR2 SMNVEV (reference sequence).

This clonotype was found a few times. This sequence joins TRBV20-1 and TRBJ1-5; D gene ambiguous. With 0 bases removed from V and 13 bases from J, the gap between germline ends came to 16 bases. CDR1 is DFQATT, CDR2 SNEGSKA, per germline (reference sequence). This CDR3 contains 13 residues. The CDR3 nucleotides read TGCAGTGCTAGAGACGAGGGCGTACAGCGTCAGCATTTT. This encodes CSARDEGVQRQHF.

The sample holds a few counts of this clonotype. The chain has TRBV20-1 and TRBJ2-1, with 13 bases lining up with TRBD2. J was trimmed by 8 bases and V by 5 bases; bases with no gene match: 9. CDR1 is DFQATT, CDR2 SNEGSKA, per germline (reference sequence). The CDR3 has 15 amino acids. CDR3 in amino acids: CSADPGTSGIDEQFF. In nucleotides, the CDR3 is TGCAGTGCTGACCCCGGGACTAGCGGGATTGATGAGCAGTTCTTC.

The V gene is TRBV5-8, the J gene TRBJ2-1; 7 nucleotides match TRBD2. Germline lookup yields CDR1 SGHTS and CDR2 YDEGEE. After removal of 2 bases from V and 2 bases from J, the junction contained 4 bases not matched to a gene. The CDR3 spans 15 residues. This chain's CDR3 is CASSFAGVPYNEQFF. The CDR3 region has the DNA TGTGCCAGCAGCTTTGCGGGAGTCCCCTACAATGAGCAGTTCTTC.

This clonotype showed up many times. The chain couples TRBV5-1 to TRBJ2-7; 10 nucleotides agree with TRBD2. The junction had 7 bases not matched to a gene; V was cut back by 5 bases and J by 2 bases. There are 15 residues in the CDR3. CDR1 SGHRS and CDR2 YFSETQ come from the germline V gene. The CDR3: CASRSSSGGTYEQYF. CDR3 nucleotides: TGCGCCAGCAGGTCGTCTAGCGGGGGTACCTACGAGCAGTACTTC.

There are many counts of this clonotype. The rearrangement links TRBV4-1 to TRBJ1-1; D gene unclear. Germline V gene sequence: CDR1 MGHRA, CDR2 YSYEKL. Trimming removed 1 base at V and 8 bases at J, with 11 bases between. This CDR3 has 13 amino acids. This CDR3 reads CASSQVGPFEAFF. CDR3 sequence (DNA): TGCGCCAGCAGCCAAGTCGGGCCGTTCGAAGCTTTCTTT.

The chain has TRBV12-3 or TRBV12-4 and TRBJ1-6; D is uncertain. The CDR3 extends over 15 amino acids. Trimming shortened V by 3 bases and J by 7 bases, and 13 bases separated the two germline ends. DNA of the CDR3: TGTGCCAGCAGTTTTATCGGAACGGGGAATTCACCCCTCCACTTT. It encodes CASSFIGTGNSPLHF.

This clonotype has a count of ten or more. The chain has TRBV5-1 and TRBJ1-5, with D perhaps TRBD1 (6 bases). The CDR3 runs to 16 residues. With 0 bases removed from V and 6 bases from J, the gap between germline ends came to 16 bases. Germline values: CDR1 SGHRS, CDR2 YFSETQ. CDR3 in amino acids: CASSLEAEGGRQPQHF. The CDR3 nucleotides read TGCGCCAGCAGCTTGGAGGCGGAGGGGGGACGTCAGCCCCAGCATTTT.

There are a few counts of this clonotype. The V call is TRBV12-3 or TRBV12-4, the J call TRBJ2-5; 7 bases agree with TRBD1. V dropped 4 bases and J dropped 3; count of bases not matched to a gene: 8. The CDR3 is 15 residues long. The chain's CDR3 is CASSWDRPPEETQYF. The DNA for the CDR3 is TGTGCCAGCAGTTGGGACAGACCCCCGGAAGAGACCCAGTACTTC.